This TCR beta chain was sequenced during a study of OX40 agonist ivuxolimab in advanced cancers. The J segment lost 4 bases and the V segment lost 4 bases, leaving 4 bases of the junction unmatched. The CDR3 is 15 residues long. Germline loops: CDR1 MRHNA, CDR2 SNTAGT. TCRdb's copy holds only in-frame clones and misses some; the assay was immunoSEQ multiplex PCR. The sample lists about 74,000 clones; approximately 90% were seen once. The chain joins TRBV6-4 to TRBJ2-5, with 12 bases aligning to TRBD2. The TCR sequence derives from an adult with an advanced solid tumor such as melanoma, head and neck, liver or kidney cancer. This sample comprised CD4+ or CD8+ T cells sorted from blood, obtained in a trial of the OX40 agonist ivuxolimab. The CDR3 sequence is CASSATSGRGETQYF. The CDR3 region has the DNA TGTGCCAGCAGTGCGACTAGCGGGAGAGGAGAGACCCAGTACTTC.